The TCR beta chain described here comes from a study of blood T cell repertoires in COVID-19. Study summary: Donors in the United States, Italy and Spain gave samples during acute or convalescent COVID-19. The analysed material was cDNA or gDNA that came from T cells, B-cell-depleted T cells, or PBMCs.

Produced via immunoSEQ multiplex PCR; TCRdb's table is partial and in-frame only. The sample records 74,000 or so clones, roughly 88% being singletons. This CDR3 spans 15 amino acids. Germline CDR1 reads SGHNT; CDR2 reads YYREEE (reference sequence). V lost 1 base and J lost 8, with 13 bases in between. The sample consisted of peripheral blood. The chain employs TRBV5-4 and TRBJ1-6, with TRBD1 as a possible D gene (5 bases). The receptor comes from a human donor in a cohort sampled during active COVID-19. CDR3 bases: TGTGCCAGCAGCTTGCAGGGTCCTAGGGATTCACCCCTCCACTTT. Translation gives CASSLQGPRDSPLHF.